This entry concerns a single T cell receptor beta chain. The sample originates from a study of cytomegalovirus exposure and HLA in healthy donors. Per the germline V gene, CDR1 is SGDLS and CDR2 is YYNGEE. Trimming took 4 bases from V and 10 from J, leaving 15 bases between them. This CDR3 spans 13 amino acids. PCR employed 60 Vbeta and 13 Jbeta primers. The method was immunoSEQ multiplex PCR; TCRdb's version includes in-frame clones alone and lacks a portion of them. This table lists roughly 84,000 clones. The TCR was taken from a man between 45 and 60 years old in good health and CMV-seronegative. Sequencing was done on a sample of PBMCs. The V gene is TRBV9, the J gene TRBJ2-1, with TRBD2 as a possible D gene (6 bases). CDR3: CASSPRLVQEQFF. In DNA form, the CDR3 reads TGTGCCAGCAGCCCCCGACTAGTCCAAGAGCAGTTCTTC.